The 16 T cell receptor beta chains below all came from one sample that was sequenced in a study of blood T cells in healthy people across ages. Then a second PCR, running roughly 7 to 11 cycles, was carried out with a sample-barcoded 5' primer and a J-beta primer mix. In TCRdb, the 5' RACE reads were re-called with MiXCR into one record per CDR3 protein. This sample has fewer than 1,000,000 distinct CDR3 sequences; about 42% occur once, and the top ten carry 15% to 20%. The material sequenced was blood. These receptors all come from a man aged 80 or over in good health.

This clonotype was seen a single time. The chain recombines TRBV20-1 with TRBJ2-7; 8 bases match TRBD2. The CDR3 has 14 residues. Germline CDR1 DFQATT, CDR2 SNEGSKA (reference sequence). The junction had 4 bases not matched to a gene; V was cut back by 3 bases and J by 0 bases. The CDR3 region has the DNA TGCAGTGCTAGCCCAGCGGGGGTCTCCTACGAGCAGTACTTC. Encoded protein: CSASPAGVSYEQYF.

The rearrangement uses TRBV21-1 and TRBJ2-1. TRBV21-1 is described as a pseudogene. The CDR3 length is 14 residues. The CDR3 is CASSKFLPTHEQFF. The CDR3 bases are TGTGCCAGCAGCAAATTTTTACCTACCCATGAGCAGTTCTTC.

This chain uses TRBV5-1 with TRBJ2-5, with 9 bases lining up with TRBD1. The V segment lost 4 bases and the J segment 2 bases; nucleotides outside the gene matches: 3. The CDR3 is made up of 14 amino acids. Germline values: CDR1 SGHRS, CDR2 YFSETQ. The CDR3 loop reads CASSVQGAQETQYF. The CDR3 DNA follows: TGCGCCAGCAGCGTACAGGGGGCACAAGAGACCCAGTACTTC.

The rearrangement joins TRBV18 to TRBJ1-3; tentatively, D is TRBD1 (6 bases). CDR1 and CDR2 from the germline V gene are KGHSH and LQKENI. Trimming took off 6 bases at V and 1 base at J, with 13 bases between the two ends. The CDR3 contains 15 residues. Written as DNA, the CDR3 is TGTGCCAGCTCGCCCGGGACACCTTCTGGAAACACCATATATTTT. Translating gives CASSPGTPSGNTIYF.

At least ten counts were recorded for this clonotype. The chain employs TRBV10-3 and TRBJ2-7; no clear D gene. With 6 bases removed from V and 5 bases from J, the gap between germline ends came to 14 bases. CDR1 and CDR2 (germline): ENHRY, SYGVKD. This CDR3 has 13 amino acids. The CDR3 sequence is CAISMDEENEQYF. The CDR3 nucleotides are TGTGCCATCAGCATGGACGAGGAAAACGAGCAGTACTTC.

This clonotype was seen only once. The chain carries TRBV14 and TRBJ2-2; unclear D gene. The V end lost 2 bases, the J end lost 8 bases, and 9 bases lay between the germline ends. The CDR3 is 13 amino acids. CDR1 is SGHDN, CDR2 FVKESK, per germline. CDR3 amino acids: CASSQTRGGELFF. The DNA of the CDR3 is TGTGCCAGCAGCCAAACTCGTGGTGGGGAGCTGTTTTTT. Combining the CDR3 with reference TRBV14 and TRBJ2-2 gives the whole variable domain EAGVTQFPSHSVIEKGQTVTLRCDPISGHDNLYWYRRVMGKEIKFLLHFVKESKQDESGMPNNRFLAERTGGTYSTLKVQPAELEDSGVYFCASSQTRGGELFFGEGSRLTVL.

The sample holds a few counts of this clonotype. The chain has TRBV4-3 and TRBJ2-7; D unresolved. V dropped 1 base and J dropped 7 bases, with 14 bases sitting between them. This CDR3 spans 14 amino acids. The V gene's germline CDR1 is LGHNA and CDR2 YSLEER. The CDR3 is CASSQVLNFGEQYF. In DNA, the CDR3 is TGCGCCAGCAGCCAAGTCCTTAACTTCGGTGAGCAGTACTTC.

The genes are TRBV5-1 and TRBJ2-3, with 10 nucleotides matching TRBD1. With V trimmed by 0 bases and J by 6 bases, 7 bases remained unmatched. Germline V gene data show CDR1 as SGHRS and CDR2 as YFSETQ. CDR3 size: 16 residues. As DNA, the CDR3 is TGCGCCAGCAGCTTGGCCGGGACAGGGGATTTGGATACGCAGTATTTT. Translated: CASSLAGTGDLDTQYF.

The chain joins TRBV7-2 to TRBJ2-1, with 8 bases aligning to TRBD2. This CDR3 contains 15 residues. J was trimmed by 6 bases and V by 3 bases; bases with no gene match: 7. In germline, CDR1 is SGHTA, CDR2 FQGNSA. The CDR3 spells CASSFRGSGGNEQFF. CDR3 DNA sequence: TGTGCCAGCAGCTTTCGCGGGAGCGGGGGCAATGAGCAGTTCTTC.

The V gene is TRBV20-1, the J gene TRBJ1-2; no clear D. CDR1 is DFQATT and CDR2 is SNEGSKA in the germline V gene (reference sequence). This CDR3 spans 12 amino acids. Trimming removed 1 base at V and 7 bases at J, with 10 bases between. The CDR3 sequence: CSARVYRAGYTF. CDR3 coding DNA: TGCAGTGCTAGAGTATATCGGGCTGGCTACACCTTC.

The J gene is TRBJ2-7, the V gene TRBV20-1; TRBD2 agrees at 13 bases. The CDR3 spans 15 residues. Germline V gene data show CDR1 as DFQATT and CDR2 as SNEGSKA (reference sequence). After removal of 1 base from V and 2 bases from J, the junction contained 2 bases not matched to a gene. The CDR3 is CSARGLAGGTYEQYF. The DNA of the CDR3 is TGCAGTGCTAGAGGACTAGCGGGAGGAACCTACGAGCAGTACTTC.

This chain joins TRBV3-1 and TRBJ2-1, with a possible D match to TRBD2 (6 bases). Germline lookup yields CDR1 LGHDT and CDR2 YNNKEL (reference sequence). Deletions cut 6 bases from V and 8 bases from J, with 26 bases between. The CDR3 is 17 amino acids. The CDR3 sequence is CASSLKSLSGLIDEQFF. Written as DNA, the CDR3 is TGTGCCAGCAGTCTTAAGTCCCTTAGCGGCCTCATTGATGAGCAGTTCTTC.

V gene TRBV3-1 combines with J gene TRBJ1-2; no definite D call. The germline CDR1 and CDR2 sequences are LGHDT and YNNKEL (reference sequence). The CDR3 has 15 amino acids. The germline V and J ends were trimmed by 1 base and 8 bases, with 17 bases remaining between them. CDR3 sequence (DNA): TGTGCCAGCAGCCAAGCCGTAGATCTAAGGATGGGCTACACCTTC. It is translated as CASSQAVDLRMGYTF.

J is TRBJ2-5 and V is TRBV28; 10 nucleotides agree with TRBD2. V gave up 5 bases and J gave up 2 bases; unmatched junction bases: 11. Germline V gene lookup returns CDR1 MDHEN and CDR2 SYDVKM. The CDR3 is 17 residues long. The DNA for the CDR3 is TGTGCCAGCAGTCCCCCGGGACTAGCGAGAATTCAAGAGACCCAGTACTTC. It yields the protein CASSPPGLARIQETQYF.

A few counts support this clonotype. The chain employs TRBV29-1 and TRBJ2-1, with D perhaps given as TRBD1 or TRBD2 (5 bases each). Germline CDR1 reads SQVTM; CDR2 reads ANQGSEA. The CDR3 sequence is 15 residues long. Trimming removed 6 bases at V and 3 bases at J, with 18 bases between. The CDR3 DNA reads as TGCAGCGTGTTACCGGGACGGGACCGCTACAATGAGCAGTTCTTC. The encoded protein is CSVLPGRDRYNEQFF.

This clonotype was seen more than once but under ten times. This chain links TRBV7-3 with TRBJ2-4; possible D gene TRBD2, 6 bases. The germline V and J ends were trimmed by 4 bases and 4 bases, with 14 bases remaining between them. The CDR3 extends over 15 amino acids. Germline CDR1 SGHTA, CDR2 FQGTGA. CDR3 nucleotides: TGTGCCAGCAGCTCCACCGGGACTGAGAAAAACATTCAGTACTTC. Protein sequence: CASSSTGTEKNIQYF.